Below, 22 T cell receptor beta chains from the same sample are listed, as sequenced in a study of shared clonotypes between healthy human individuals (dated by TCRdb to 2019 to 2021). Receptors were amplified or captured by the immunoSEQ multiplex PCR assay. TCRdb provides this immuneACCESS table in a form limited to in-frame rearrangements. Some clones are lacking; in checked studies, under half of them reflect an unresolved V gene, and why the rest are absent is not known. In this sample the table shows just over 95,000 clones, approximately 61% of which occur a single time. The ten largest clones take up 40% to 45% of the sample. What was sequenced was memory CD8+ T cells sorted from blood. What this sample's cell subset or site label stands for: CD45RO+ cells pooled with CCR7-negative TemRA cells. The receptors originated from a man aged 30 to 39 in good health.

The chain has TRBV6-5 and TRBJ2-7, with TRBD2 matching 8 bases. V was clipped by 0 bases and J by 0 bases; unmatched bases: 4. From germline, CDR1 is MNHEY and CDR2 SVGAGI. This CDR3 region has 16 residues. CDR3 loop: CASSYSGGTSSYEQYF. The CDR3 bases are TGTGCCAGCAGTTACTCGGGGGGGACTAGCTCCTACGAGCAGTACTTC.

The V gene is TRBV5-1, the J gene TRBJ2-1; perhaps TRBD1 as D (5 bases). CDR3 length: 13 amino acids. V gave up 4 bases and J gave up 6 bases, with 11 bases separating them. CDR1 is SGHRS, CDR2 YFSETQ, per germline. The CDR3 DNA sequence: TGCGCCAGCAGCGTCCAGGGTTCCAATGAGCAGTTCTTC. Protein sequence: CASSVQGSNEQFF.

The V and J genes are TRBV2 and TRBJ1-1; weak D call: TRBD1 (5 bases). CDR3 size: 15 residues. In germline, CDR1 is SNHLY, CDR2 FYNNEI. Trimming shortened V by 3 bases and J by 4 bases, and 15 bases separated the two germline ends. The CDR3 DNA reads TGTGCCAGCAGTGATGACCAGGGTGAGGGCACTGAAGCTTTCTTT. Its translation: CASSDDQGEGTEAFF.

The chain joins TRBV4-2 to TRBJ1-1, with D tentatively TRBD1 (6 bases). The CDR3 runs to 12 residues. CDR1 LGHNA and CDR2 YNFKEQ come from the germline V gene. Trimming cost V 5 bases and J 6 bases, with 10 bases left between them. The CDR3 sequence is CASSLDSAEAFF. The CDR3 nucleotides read TGTGCCAGCAGCTTGGACAGTGCTGAAGCTTTCTTT.

Ten or more counts support this clone. The rearrangement uses TRBV10-2 and TRBJ2-1; TRBD2 matches at 11 bases. The CDR3 contains 14 residues. Germline trimming cut 7 bases from V and 5 bases from J; bases unmatched to any gene: 4. Germline V CDR1 and CDR2: WSHSY, SAAADI. CDR3 sequence: CASMGTSGDNEQFF. The CDR3 nucleotides read TGCGCCAGCATGGGGACTAGCGGCGACAATGAGCAGTTCTTC.

This sequence joins TRBV28 and TRBJ1-2; D not certain. V was shortened by 6 bases and J by 6 bases, with 20 bases between the two germline ends. CDR3 size: 15 residues. Germline V lookup: CDR1 MDHEN, CDR2 SYDVKM. In DNA form, the CDR3 reads TGTGCCAGCAGGTCGCATAGTAACCCTTTTCATGGCTACACCTTC. It translates to CASRSHSNPFHGYTF.

The genes are TRBV7-9 and TRBJ2-1, with TRBD2 matching over 11 bases. Germline V lookup: CDR1 SEHNR, CDR2 FQNEAQ (reference sequence). CDR3 length: 18 amino acids. Germline trimming cut 2 bases from V and 7 bases from J; bases unmatched to any gene: 13. The CDR3 sequence is CASSLPHRLAGIQNEQFF. Here the CDR3 DNA reads TGTGCCAGCAGCTTACCCCACCGACTAGCGGGAATTCAGAATGAGCAGTTCTTC.

J is TRBJ1-5 and V is TRBV6-1; TRBD1 is a possible D gene (5 bases). This CDR3 contains 14 residues. Trimming pared 6 bases from V and 0 bases from J, leaving 9 bases between. Per the germline V gene, CDR1 is MNHNS and CDR2 is SASEGT. The CDR3 region is CASSPGTSNQPQHF. In nucleotides, the CDR3 is TGTGCCAGCAGCCCCGGGACTAGCAATCAGCCCCAGCATTTT.

This clone was seen just once. This chain links TRBV28 with TRBJ2-1; the match to TRBD2 covers 10 bases. CDR3 length: 16 amino acids. Unmatched junction bases numbered 14, after V lost 5 bases and J lost 10 bases. Germline assignment: CDR1 MDHEN and CDR2 SYDVKM. CDR3 nucleotides: TGTGCCAGCAGTCCAGGAGGTAGCGGGGGGCGGGGAGAGCAGTTCTTC. It encodes CASSPGGSGGRGEQFF.

The V call is TRBV7-9, the J call TRBJ2-1; 7 bases match TRBD2. Losses at the gene ends were 1 base for V and 9 bases for J; bases not matched to a gene: 9. Germline V CDR1 and CDR2: SEHNR, FQNEAQ (reference sequence). CDR3 length: 15 residues. CDR3 DNA sequence: TGTGCCAGCAGCTTAGTAGGCGGGAGTACGAGTGAGCAGTTCTTC. Amino acid sequence: CASSLVGGSTSEQFF.

CDR3 loop: CASSGGGVSPSEQYF. CDR3 bases: TGTGCCAGCAGTGGGGGCGGAGTATCTCCTAGCGAGCAGTACTTC. This chain links TRBV2 with TRBJ2-7, with D tentatively TRBD1 (5 bases). Germline-derived CDR1 and CDR2 are SNHLY and FYNNEI. The CDR3 has 15 amino acids. The ends were cut back, 4 bases at V and 6 bases at J, with 19 bases in the middle.

A single count supports this clone. The gene calls are TRBV6-6 and TRBJ2-7, with D maybe TRBD2 (5 bases). From germline, CDR1 is MNHNY and CDR2 SVGAGI (reference sequence). CDR3 size: 15 residues. The V and J ends lost 0 bases and 0 bases respectively, with 9 bases between them. DNA of the CDR3: TGTGCCAGCAGTTACTCGACGGGGAACTCCTACGAGCAGTACTTC. It encodes CASSYSTGNSYEQYF.

This sequence joins TRBV30 and TRBJ2-5, with D tentatively TRBD1 (6 bases). CDR3 length: 14 amino acids. V gave up 2 bases and J gave up 3 bases, with 13 bases separating them. CDR1 is GTSNPN and CDR2 is SVGIG in the germline V gene (reference sequence). CDR3 in amino acids: CAWSRGTGKETQYF. The CDR3 bases are TGTGCCTGGAGTAGGGGAACAGGGAAAGAGACCCAGTACTTC.

The chain combines TRBV5-1 with TRBJ1-4; D ambiguous. Germline V gene data show CDR1 as SGHRS and CDR2 as YFSETQ. V was pared by 5 bases and J by 0 bases, with 11 bases between. The CDR3 extends over 15 amino acids. CDR3 protein: CASRTPEATNEKLFF. As DNA, the CDR3 is TGCGCCAGCAGAACCCCAGAGGCAACTAATGAAAAACTGTTTTTT.

The chain uses TRBV10-2 and TRBJ2-7, with a tentative D call TRBD1 (5 bases). This CDR3 has 15 residues. Trimming removed 3 bases at V and 2 bases at J, with 14 bases between. Looked up from germline, CDR1 is WSHSY and CDR2 is SAAADI. The CDR3 DNA reads TGCGCCAGCAGTGACATGCAGGGATGGACCTACGAGCAGTACTTC. Protein sequence: CASSDMQGWTYEQYF.

This clone was detected ten times or more. The genes are TRBV27 and TRBJ2-7; D possibly matches TRBD1 or TRBD2 (6 bases each). V was trimmed by 7 bases and J by 6 bases, leaving 10 bases between them. From germline, CDR1 is MNHEY and CDR2 SMNVEV (reference sequence). CDR3 size: 11 residues. The DNA of the CDR3 is TGTGCCAGCAAGGGGGGCCGCGAGCAGTACTTC. This codes for CASKGGREQYF.

This clone was counted a few times. The chain carries TRBV7-2 and TRBJ2-2; D is perhaps TRBD2 (5 bases). The CDR3 has 13 residues. Looked up from germline, CDR1 is SGHTA and CDR2 is FQGNSA. V dropped 7 bases and J dropped 15 bases, with 21 bases sitting between them. The CDR3 bases are TGTGCCAGCACCCCCACCGGGGTTGGTAACTTGTTTTTT. It translates to CASTPTGVGNLFF.

The gene calls are TRBV6-4 and TRBJ2-1; 7 bases fit TRBD1. Trimming at V came to 6 bases and at J to 4 bases, leaving 6 bases not matched to a gene. The CDR3 is 14 residues long. CDR1 MRHNA and CDR2 SNTAGT come from the germline V gene. In nucleotides, the CDR3 is TGTGCCAGCAGGATGTCAGGGGGTTACAATGAGCAGTTCTTC. Its protein product is CASRMSGGYNEQFF.

This chain links TRBV27 with TRBJ2-5; a possible D gene is TRBD1 (6 bases). The DNA matches TRBJ2-7 better at its end, which makes the J call doubtful. Germline-derived CDR1 and CDR2 are MNHEY and SMNVEV (reference sequence). The CDR3 is made up of 14 amino acids. The CDR3 reads CASSLSRGRYEQYF. In DNA, the CDR3 is TGTGCCAGCAGTTTATCCAGGGGTCGCTACGAGCAGTACTTC.

This clone is medium-sized (0.01 to 0.1%) in the sample. The chain combines TRBV19 with TRBJ2-1, with 7 bases identical to TRBD2. This CDR3 is built from 15 residues. The V gene end was trimmed by 1 base and the J gene end by 9 bases; junction bases not matched to a gene: 9. The V gene's germline CDR1 is LNHDA and CDR2 SQIVND (reference sequence). CDR3 amino acids: CASSIGLALSLEQFF. The CDR3 nucleotides are TGTGCCAGTAGTATAGGACTAGCCCTTTCTCTTGAGCAGTTCTTC.

The V and J genes are TRBV5-6 and TRBJ2-3; 14 nucleotides match TRBD2. The CDR3 sequence is 18 residues long. V lost 0 bases to trimming and J lost 0 bases; unmatched junction nucleotides: 3. Germline loops: CDR1 SGHDT, CDR2 YYEEEE. CDR3 protein: CASSLGLAGGSSTDTQYF. The CDR3 nucleotides read TGTGCCAGCAGCTTGGGACTAGCGGGAGGGTCGAGCACAGATACGCAGTATTTT.

A few counts support this clone. The chain is built from TRBV6-1 and TRBJ1-4; TRBD1 is a possible D gene (6 bases). Germline V lookup: CDR1 MNHNS, CDR2 SASEGT. V was pared by 2 bases and J by 8 bases, with 15 bases between. The CDR3 runs to 15 residues. The CDR3 DNA sequence: TGTGCCAGCAGTGAAACGAAAGGGGGACCCGAAAAACTGTTTTTT. Protein sequence: CASSETKGGPEKLFF.